Shown below are 12 T cell receptor beta chains from a single sample sequenced in a study of blood T cell repertoires in COVID-19. Measured with immunoSEQ multiplex PCR; TCRdb has only the in-frame clones, and not every one. The table includes 130,000 or so clones, about 89% detected once. Specimen: peripheral blood. The source is a man aged 50-60 years with active or convalescent COVID-19.

The V gene is TRBV29-1, the J gene TRBJ1-1; 7 positions agree with TRBD1. The CDR3 length is 12 residues. Losses at the gene ends were 6 bases for V and 4 bases for J; bases not matched to a gene: 5. The V gene's germline CDR1 is SQVTM and CDR2 ANQGSEA. CDR3 sequence: CSVGTDLTEAFF. The CDR3 nucleotides are TGCAGCGTAGGGACAGATCTCACTGAAGCTTTCTTT. Full variable domain (outside the CDR3, taken from reference TRBV29-1 and TRBJ1-1): SAVISQKPSRDICQRGTSLTIQCQVDSQVTMMFWYRQQPGQSLTLIATANQGSEATYESGFVIDKFPISRPNLTFSTLTVSNMSPEDSSIYLCSVGTDLTEAFFGQGTRLTVV.

The chain couples TRBV4-1 to TRBJ2-7; 11 bases fit TRBD1. Trimming took 2 bases from V and 0 from J; bases not matched to a gene: 9. This CDR3 region has 18 residues. Germline lookup yields CDR1 MGHRA and CDR2 YSYEKL. In DNA form, the CDR3 reads TGCGCCAGCAGCCAACCGGGACAGGGGGAGATGAGCTCCTACGAGCAGTACTTC. Protein product: CASSQPGQGEMSSYEQYF.

CDR3: CATSRVATANQPQHF. CDR3 DNA: TGTGCCACCAGCAGAGTTGCGACAGCAAATCAGCCCCAGCATTTT. This chain connects TRBV15 to TRBJ1-5; maybe TRBD1 (5 bases). Trimming took 1 base from V and 4 from J, leaving 11 bases between them. This CDR3 has 15 residues. Germline V gene sequence: CDR1 LNHNV, CDR2 YYDKDF (reference sequence).

V usage is TRBV6-5 and J usage is TRBJ2-2; TRBD2 aligns across 11 bases. This CDR3 has 15 amino acids. Germline V gives CDR1 MNHEY, CDR2 SVGAGI. V lost 7 bases to trimming and J lost 7 bases; unmatched junction nucleotides: 8. The CDR3 DNA follows: TGTGCCAGCACCTCTAGCGGGGGGTCCATCGGGGAGCTGTTTTTT. Residues: CASTSSGGSIGELFF.

The chain uses TRBV19 and TRBJ2-2, with TRBD1 matching over 9 bases. The CDR3 has 15 residues. Unmatched junction bases numbered 2, after V lost 5 bases and J lost 1 base. Per the germline V gene, CDR1 is LNHDA and CDR2 is SQIVND (reference sequence). CDR3 nucleotide sequence: TGTGCCAGTAGTCCGGGACAGGGGAACACCGGGGAGCTGTTTTTT. Protein product: CASSPGQGNTGELFF.

This clone showed up just a few times. This chain uses TRBV5-6 with TRBJ2-2, with 8 positions matching TRBD1. J was trimmed by 7 bases and V by 2 bases; bases with no gene match: 4. CDR3 length equals 14 residues. CDR1 is SGHDT, CDR2 YYEEEE, per germline. The CDR3 region is CASSFRGLGGELFF. DNA for the CDR3: TGTGCCAGCAGCTTCAGGGGGCTAGGCGGGGAGCTGTTTTTT.

The chain carries TRBV18 and TRBJ2-3; D possibly corresponds to TRBD2 (6 bases). V lost 1 base and J 1 base, leaving 6 bases between the germline ends. In germline, CDR1 is KGHSH, CDR2 LQKENI. There are 14 residues in the CDR3. Here the CDR3 reads CASSPLAGTDTQYF. CDR3 DNA: TGTGCCAGCTCACCACTAGCGGGCACAGATACGCAGTATTTT.

CDR3 nucleotide sequence: TGTGCCACCAGTGATTTAGGGCGGGGGGATGAAGATACGCAGTATTTT. Amino acid sequence: CATSDLGRGDEDTQYF. This chain connects TRBV24-1 to TRBJ2-3; TRBD2 agrees at 8 bases. The V gene end was trimmed by 1 base and the J gene end by 5 bases; junction bases not matched to a gene: 7. This CDR3 is 16 amino acids long. Germline loops: CDR1 KGHDR, CDR2 SFDVKD.

The rearrangement links TRBV9 to TRBJ2-7; 7 bases map to TRBD2. This CDR3 has 13 residues. With 4 bases clipped from V and 6 bases from J, the junction kept 7 bases outside the gene matches. Germline V CDR1 and CDR2: SGDLS, YYNGEE. CDR3 nucleotide sequence: TGTGCCAGCAGCCTGTCGAGGGAGGGCGAGCAGTACTTC. Protein: CASSLSREGEQYF.

The chain has TRBV2 and TRBJ2-3, with D possibly TRBD1 on 6 matching bases. Germline CDR1 and CDR2: SNHLY and FYNNEI. This CDR3 is built from 15 residues. Trimming removed 5 bases from V and 2 bases from J, with 14 bases in between. The CDR3 reads CASSRDTVTTDTQYF. CDR3 DNA sequence: TGTGCCAGCAGTAGGGACACCGTCACCACAGATACGCAGTATTTT.

The chain combines TRBV11-2 with TRBJ2-1, with 12 bases identical to TRBD1. CDR3 length equals 14 residues. The germline V gene has CDR1 SGHAT and CDR2 FQNNGV. J was trimmed by 16 bases and V by 1 base; bases with no gene match: 8. The CDR3, as DNA: TGTGCCAGCAGCTTAGGGGGACAGGGGGCGCATTCCTTCTTC. As protein: CASSLGGQGAHSFF.

This clone was picked up one time. The V gene is TRBV27, the J gene TRBJ1-1; D unclear. Germline CDR1 and CDR2: MNHEY and SMNVEV (reference sequence). V lost 5 bases and J lost 2, with 15 bases in between. CDR3 size: 15 residues. CDR3 in amino acids: CASSLSPGSNTEAFF. The CDR3 region has the DNA TGTGCCAGCAGTCTCTCACCGGGGTCCAACACTGAAGCTTTCTTT.